The clone carrying this TCR beta chain was observed a few times. Its antigen is unknown. Reverse transcription of around 0.45 ug total RNA with a constant-region primer produced TCR beta cDNA. TCR beta libraries came from three nested multiplex PCR rounds using slightly modified ARM-PCR. A C-beta reverse primer and TRBV1-TRBV30 forward primers served in each of the first two PCR rounds, at 9 to 11 cycles apiece. In TCRdb, the multiplex PCR reads were re-called with MiXCR into one record per CDR3 protein. Among tens of thousands of distinct CDR3 sequences listed, roughly 78% were seen once. This CDR3 has 13 amino acids. The V segment lost 5 bases and the J segment 10 bases; nucleotides outside the gene matches: 9. Germline lookup yields CDR1 SGHAT and CDR2 FQNNGV. Investigators took RNA and DNA out together from 20-30 mg of unsorted bulk tissue. Patients underwent surgical resection for primary liver carcinoma. Without exception, tumor samples held over 90% viable tumor cells.

This sample is part of a study of tumor-infiltrating lymphocytes in primary liver carcinoma. Whole-study findings and limits: Only around 7-25% of top clones occurred in all five tumor regions. Lesser overlap characterized tumor-adjacent and tumor-blood pairs relative to tumor region pairs.

The clonotype originates from a woman in her twenties or thirties with primary liver carcinoma and hepatitis B virus infection. The sample taken for sequencing was liver tumor tissue from sampling region 3. Subset: tumor region T3, left-lateral pole. V is TRBV11-2 and J is TRBJ2-7; TRBD1 matches at 9 bases. CDR3 nucleotides: TGTGCCAGCAGCACAGGGGGCGGCTTCGAACAGTACTTC. Its protein is CASSTGGGFEQYF.